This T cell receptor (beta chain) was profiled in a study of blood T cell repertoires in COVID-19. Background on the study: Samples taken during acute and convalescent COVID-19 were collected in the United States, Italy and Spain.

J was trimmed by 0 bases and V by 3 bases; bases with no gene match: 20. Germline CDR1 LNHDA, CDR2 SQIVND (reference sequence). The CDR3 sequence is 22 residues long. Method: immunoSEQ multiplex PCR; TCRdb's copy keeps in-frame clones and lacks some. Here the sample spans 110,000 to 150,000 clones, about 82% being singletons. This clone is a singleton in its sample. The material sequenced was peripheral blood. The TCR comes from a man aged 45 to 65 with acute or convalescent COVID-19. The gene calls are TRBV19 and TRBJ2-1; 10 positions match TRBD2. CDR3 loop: CASSIKPSGRPSLESSYNEQFF. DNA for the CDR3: TGTGCCAGTAGTATCAAGCCTAGCGGGAGACCCAGTTTGGAAAGCTCCTACAATGAGCAGTTCTTC. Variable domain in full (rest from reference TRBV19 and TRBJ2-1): DGGITQSPKYLFRKEGQNVTLSCEQNLNHDAMYWYRQDPGQGLRLIYYSQIVNDFQKGDIAEGYSVSREKKESFPLTVTSAQKNPTAFYLCASSIKPSGRPSLESSYNEQFFGPGTRLTVL.